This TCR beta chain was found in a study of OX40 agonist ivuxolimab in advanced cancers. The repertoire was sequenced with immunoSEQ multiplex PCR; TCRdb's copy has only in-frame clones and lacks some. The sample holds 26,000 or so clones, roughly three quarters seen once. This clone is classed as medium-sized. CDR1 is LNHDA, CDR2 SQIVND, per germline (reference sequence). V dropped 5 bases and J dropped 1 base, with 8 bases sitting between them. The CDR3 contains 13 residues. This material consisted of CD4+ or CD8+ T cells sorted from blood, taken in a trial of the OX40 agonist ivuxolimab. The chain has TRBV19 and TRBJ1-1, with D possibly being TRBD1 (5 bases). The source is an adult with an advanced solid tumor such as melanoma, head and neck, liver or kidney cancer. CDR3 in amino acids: CASSQQENTEAFF. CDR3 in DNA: TGTGCCAGTAGTCAACAGGAGAACACTGAAGCTTTCTTT.